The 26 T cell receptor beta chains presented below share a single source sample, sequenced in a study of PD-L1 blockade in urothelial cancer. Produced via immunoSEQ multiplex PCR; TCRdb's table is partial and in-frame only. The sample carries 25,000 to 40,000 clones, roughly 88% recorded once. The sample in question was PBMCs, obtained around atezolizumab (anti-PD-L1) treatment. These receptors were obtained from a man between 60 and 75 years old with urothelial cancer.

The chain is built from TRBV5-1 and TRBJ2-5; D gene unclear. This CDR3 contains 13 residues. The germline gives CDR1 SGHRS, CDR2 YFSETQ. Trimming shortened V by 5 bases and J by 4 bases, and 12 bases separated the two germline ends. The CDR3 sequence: CASSAGSRETQYF. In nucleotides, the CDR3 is TGCGCCAGCAGTGCAGGTTCAAGAGAGACCCAGTACTTC.

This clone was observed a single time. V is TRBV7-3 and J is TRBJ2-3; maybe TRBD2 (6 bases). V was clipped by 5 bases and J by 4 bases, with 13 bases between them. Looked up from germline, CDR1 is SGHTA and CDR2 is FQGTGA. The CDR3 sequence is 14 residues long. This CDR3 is CASSLTSSSDTQYF. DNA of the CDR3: TGTGCCAGCAGCCTGACTAGTTCCTCAGATACGCAGTATTTT.

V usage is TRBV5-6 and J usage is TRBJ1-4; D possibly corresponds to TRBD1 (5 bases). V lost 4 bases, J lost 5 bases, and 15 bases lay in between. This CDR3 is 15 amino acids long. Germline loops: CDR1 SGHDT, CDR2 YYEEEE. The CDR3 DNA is TGTGCCAGCAGCCCATTGGGGCAGCCGAATGAAAAACTGTTTTTT. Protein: CASSPLGQPNEKLFF.

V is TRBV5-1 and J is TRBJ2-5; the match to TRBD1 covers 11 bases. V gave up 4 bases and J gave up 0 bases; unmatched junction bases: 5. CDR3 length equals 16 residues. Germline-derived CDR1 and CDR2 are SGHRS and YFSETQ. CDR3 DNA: TGCGCCAGCAGCCCCGGGACAGGGGGTTACCAAGAGACCCAGTACTTC. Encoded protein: CASSPGTGGYQETQYF.

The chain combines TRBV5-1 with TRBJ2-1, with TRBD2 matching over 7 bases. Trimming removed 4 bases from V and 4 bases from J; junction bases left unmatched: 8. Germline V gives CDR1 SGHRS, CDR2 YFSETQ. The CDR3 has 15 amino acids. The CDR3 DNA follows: TGCGCCAGCAGCCTAGCGGACCTGCGGTACAATGAGCAGTTCTTC. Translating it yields CASSLADLRYNEQFF.

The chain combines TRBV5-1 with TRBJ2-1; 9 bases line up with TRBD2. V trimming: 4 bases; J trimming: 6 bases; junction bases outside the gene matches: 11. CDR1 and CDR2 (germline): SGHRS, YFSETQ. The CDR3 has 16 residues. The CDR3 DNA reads TGCGCCAGCAGCGGTAGCGGGAGACCTGGGAGCAATGAGCAGTTCTTC. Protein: CASSGSGRPGSNEQFF.

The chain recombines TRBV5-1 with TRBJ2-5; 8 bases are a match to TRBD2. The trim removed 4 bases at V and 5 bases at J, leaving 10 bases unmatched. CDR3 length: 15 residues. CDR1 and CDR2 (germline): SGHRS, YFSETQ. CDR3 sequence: CASSGGGGTQETQYF. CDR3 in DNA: TGCGCCAGCAGCGGAGGCGGGGGGACCCAGGAGACCCAGTACTTC.

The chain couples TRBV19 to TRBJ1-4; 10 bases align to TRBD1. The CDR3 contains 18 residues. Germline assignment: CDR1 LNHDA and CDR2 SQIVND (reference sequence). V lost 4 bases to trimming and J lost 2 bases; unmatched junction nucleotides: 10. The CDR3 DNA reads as TGTGCCAGTAGTAGTACTTGGACAGGGGGGCTGACTAATGAAAAACTGTTTTTT. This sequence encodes CASSSTWTGGLTNEKLFF.

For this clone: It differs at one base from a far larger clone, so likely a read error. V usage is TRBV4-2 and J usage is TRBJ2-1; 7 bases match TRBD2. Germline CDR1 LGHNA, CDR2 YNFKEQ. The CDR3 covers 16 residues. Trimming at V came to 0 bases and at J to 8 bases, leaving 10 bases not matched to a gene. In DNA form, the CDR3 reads TGTGCCAGCAGCCAAGAAACAGGCGGGAGCAGAGATGAGCAGTTCTTC. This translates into CASSQETGGSRDEQFF.

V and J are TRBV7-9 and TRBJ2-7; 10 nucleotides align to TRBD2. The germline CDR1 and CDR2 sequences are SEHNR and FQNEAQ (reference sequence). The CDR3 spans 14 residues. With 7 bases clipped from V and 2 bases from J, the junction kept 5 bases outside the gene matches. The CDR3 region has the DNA TGTGCCAGCACCGCCGGGACTAGCGCCTACGAGCAGTACTTC. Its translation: CASTAGTSAYEQYF.

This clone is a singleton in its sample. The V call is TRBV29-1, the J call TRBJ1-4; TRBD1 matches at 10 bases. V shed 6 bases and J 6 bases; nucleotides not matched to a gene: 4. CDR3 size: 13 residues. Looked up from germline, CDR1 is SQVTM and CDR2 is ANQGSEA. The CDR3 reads CSVPGQGHEKLFF. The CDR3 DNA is TGCAGCGTACCGGGACAGGGGCATGAAAAACTGTTTTTT.

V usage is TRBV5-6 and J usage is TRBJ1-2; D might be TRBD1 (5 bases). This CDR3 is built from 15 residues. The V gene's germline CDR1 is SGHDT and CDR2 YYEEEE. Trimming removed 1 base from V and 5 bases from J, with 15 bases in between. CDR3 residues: CASSLSQGTKYGYTF. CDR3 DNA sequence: TGTGCCAGCAGCTTGAGTCAGGGCACGAAATATGGCTACACCTTC.

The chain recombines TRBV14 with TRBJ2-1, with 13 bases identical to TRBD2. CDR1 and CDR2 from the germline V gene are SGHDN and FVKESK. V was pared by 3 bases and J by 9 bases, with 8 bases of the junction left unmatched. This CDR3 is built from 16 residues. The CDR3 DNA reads TGTGCCAGCAGCCAGGGGACTAGCGGGGCCGTCGGTGAGCAGTTCTTC. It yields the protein CASSQGTSGAVGEQFF.

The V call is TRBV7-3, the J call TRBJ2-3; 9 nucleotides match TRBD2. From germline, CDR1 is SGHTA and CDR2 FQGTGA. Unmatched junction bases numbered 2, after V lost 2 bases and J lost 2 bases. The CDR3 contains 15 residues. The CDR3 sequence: CASSLSSGATDTQYF. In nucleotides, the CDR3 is TGTGCCAGCAGCTTATCTAGCGGGGCCACAGATACGCAGTATTTT.

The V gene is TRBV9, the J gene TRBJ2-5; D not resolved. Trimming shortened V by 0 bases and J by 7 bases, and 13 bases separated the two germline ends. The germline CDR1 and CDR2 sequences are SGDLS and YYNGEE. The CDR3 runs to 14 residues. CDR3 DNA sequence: TGTGCCAGCAGCGTAGACAGCTCTCTGGGGACCCAGTACTTC. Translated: CASSVDSSLGTQYF.

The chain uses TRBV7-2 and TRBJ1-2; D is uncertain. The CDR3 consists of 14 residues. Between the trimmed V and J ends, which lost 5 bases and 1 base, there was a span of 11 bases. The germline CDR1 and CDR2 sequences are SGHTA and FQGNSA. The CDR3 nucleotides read TGTGCCAGCAGCCCCGGGGAGCTTAACTATGGCTACACCTTC. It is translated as CASSPGELNYGYTF.

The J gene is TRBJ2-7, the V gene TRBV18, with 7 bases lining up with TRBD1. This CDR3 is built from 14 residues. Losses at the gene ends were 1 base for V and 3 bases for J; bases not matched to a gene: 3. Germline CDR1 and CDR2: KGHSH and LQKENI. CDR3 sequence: CASSPRDSFYEQYF. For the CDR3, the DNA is TGTGCCAGCTCACCACGGGACAGTTTCTACGAGCAGTACTTC.

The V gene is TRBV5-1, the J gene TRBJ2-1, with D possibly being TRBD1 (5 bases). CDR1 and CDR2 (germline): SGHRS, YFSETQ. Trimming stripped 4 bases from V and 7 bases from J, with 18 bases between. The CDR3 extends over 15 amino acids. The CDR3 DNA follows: TGCGCCAGCAGCACCGTCCCCCCTCCAGGGAATGAGCAGTTCTTC. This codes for CASSTVPPPGNEQFF.

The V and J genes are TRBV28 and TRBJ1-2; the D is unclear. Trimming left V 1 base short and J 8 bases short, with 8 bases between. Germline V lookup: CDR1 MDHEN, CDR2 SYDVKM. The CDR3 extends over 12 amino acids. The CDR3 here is CASSLSYRGYTF. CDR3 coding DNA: TGTGCCAGCAGTTTATCGTATCGGGGCTACACCTTC.

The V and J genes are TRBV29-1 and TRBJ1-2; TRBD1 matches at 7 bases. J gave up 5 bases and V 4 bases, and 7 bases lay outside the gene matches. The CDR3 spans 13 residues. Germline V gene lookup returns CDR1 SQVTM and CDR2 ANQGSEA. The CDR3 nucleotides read TGCAGCGTTGGACAGGGACTTCGGTATGGCTACACCTTC. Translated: CSVGQGLRYGYTF.

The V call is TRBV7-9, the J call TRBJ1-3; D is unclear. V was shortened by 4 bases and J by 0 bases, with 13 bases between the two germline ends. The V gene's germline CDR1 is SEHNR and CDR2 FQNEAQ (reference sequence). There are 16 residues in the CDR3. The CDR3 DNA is TGTGCCAGCAGCTCCCCGCGACTTTCCTCTGGAAACACCATATATTTT. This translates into CASSSPRLSSGNTIYF.

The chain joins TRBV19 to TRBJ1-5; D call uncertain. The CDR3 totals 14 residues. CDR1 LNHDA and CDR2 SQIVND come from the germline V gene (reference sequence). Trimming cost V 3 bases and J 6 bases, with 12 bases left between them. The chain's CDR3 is CASSIESVRQPQHF. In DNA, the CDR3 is TGTGCCAGTAGTATTGAGAGTGTTCGTCAGCCCCAGCATTTT.

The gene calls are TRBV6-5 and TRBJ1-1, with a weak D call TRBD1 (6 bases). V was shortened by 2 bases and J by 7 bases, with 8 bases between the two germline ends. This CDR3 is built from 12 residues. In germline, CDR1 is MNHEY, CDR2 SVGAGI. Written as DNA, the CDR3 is TGTGCCAGCAGTTACCCGGACAGTGAAGCTTTCTTT. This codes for CASSYPDSEAFF.

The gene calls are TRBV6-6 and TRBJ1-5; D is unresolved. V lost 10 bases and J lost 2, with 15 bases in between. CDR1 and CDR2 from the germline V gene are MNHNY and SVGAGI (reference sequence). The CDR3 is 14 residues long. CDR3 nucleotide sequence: TGTGCCAACGACCGAAACCAGGGCAATCAGCCCCAGCATTTT. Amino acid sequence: CANDRNQGNQPQHF.

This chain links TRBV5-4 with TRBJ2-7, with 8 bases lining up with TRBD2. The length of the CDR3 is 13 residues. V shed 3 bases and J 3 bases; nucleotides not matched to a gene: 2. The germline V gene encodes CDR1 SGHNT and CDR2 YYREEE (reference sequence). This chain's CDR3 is CASSWGTSYEQYF. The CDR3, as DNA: TGTGCCAGCAGCTGGGGGACTAGCTACGAGCAGTACTTC.

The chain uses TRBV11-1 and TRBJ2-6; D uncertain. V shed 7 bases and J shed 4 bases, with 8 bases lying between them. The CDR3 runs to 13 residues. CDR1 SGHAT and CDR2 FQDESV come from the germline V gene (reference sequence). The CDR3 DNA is TGTGCCAGCACCCTCCCCGGGGCCAACGTCCTGACTTTC. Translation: CASTLPGANVLTF.